These 29 T cell receptor beta chains came from one sample sequenced in a study of TIL therapy for anti-PD-1-resistant metastatic lung cancer. Time point here: pre-treatment sample, taken before nivolumab and TIL therapy. Pleural nodules or supraclavicular lymph nodes made up most of the excised metastases sampled. Sequencing used immunoSEQ v3. The table came from immunoSEQ multiplex PCR; TCRdb's copy has only in-frame clones and leaves some out. The sample shows 45,000 to 60,000 clones, about two thirds of them seen only once. The source material was tumor tissue, sampled at baseline. These receptors originate from a person aged 25 to 85 with non-small cell lung cancer.

V usage is TRBV19 and J usage is TRBJ2-5, with 8 bases aligning to TRBD2. CDR1 is LNHDA, CDR2 SQIVND, per germline (reference sequence). After removal of 5 bases from V and 1 base from J, the junction contained 9 bases not matched to a gene. This CDR3 spans 16 amino acids. The CDR3 DNA sequence: TGTGCCAGTAGTTCGGGCGGGGGGCCCTTCCAAGAGACCCAGTACTTC. This codes for CASSSGGGPFQETQYF.

The V gene is TRBV6-6, the J gene TRBJ2-7; maybe TRBD2 (6 bases). V was trimmed by 2 bases and J by 2 bases, leaving 16 bases between them. Germline CDR1 and CDR2: MNHNY and SVGAGI (reference sequence). The CDR3 runs to 16 residues. The DNA of the CDR3 is TGTGCCAGCAGTTACACTGGCGGGAACCCCCCCTACGAGCAGTACTTC. Protein sequence: CASSYTGGNPPYEQYF.

This clone was observed a handful of times. The chain has TRBV28 and TRBJ1-1, with unresolved D. The CDR3 consists of 13 residues. Germline CDR1 and CDR2: MDHEN and SYDVKM. Trimming cost V 3 bases and J 2 bases, with 7 bases left between them. CDR3 in DNA: TGTGCCAGCAGTTTTTACAGAAACACTGAAGCTTTCTTT. Translating it yields CASSFYRNTEAFF.

This sequence joins TRBV4-3 and TRBJ2-3; D not certain. CDR3 length: 16 residues. Germline CDR1 and CDR2: LGHNA and YSLEER. Trimming removed 0 bases at V and 5 bases at J, with 15 bases between. The CDR3 is CASSQDKGTWKDTQYF. The CDR3 DNA reads TGCGCCAGCAGCCAAGACAAGGGAACATGGAAAGATACGCAGTATTTT.

V and J are TRBV27 and TRBJ2-4; 8 bases align to TRBD1. With 3 bases clipped from V and 5 bases from J, the junction kept 9 bases outside the gene matches. The CDR3 extends over 16 amino acids. The germline V gene has CDR1 MNHEY and CDR2 SMNVEV (reference sequence). Written as DNA, the CDR3 is TGTGCCAGCAGTTTGTTCGGCAGGGGGCGGGAAAACATTCAGTACTTC. Residues: CASSLFGRGRENIQYF.

The V gene is TRBV6-6, the J gene TRBJ2-1; 8 bases align to TRBD2. This CDR3 region has 15 residues. V lost 4 bases and J lost 9; bases outside the gene matches: 11. Per germline, CDR1 MNHNY and CDR2 SVGAGI (reference sequence). The chain's CDR3 is CASSWSGTRTGEQFF. CDR3 sequence (DNA): TGTGCCAGCAGTTGGTCCGGGACTAGGACGGGTGAGCAGTTCTTC.

This clone turned up a few times. Here the CDR3 DNA reads TGCAGTGCCACAAATTACGAGCAGTACTTC. Its protein product is CSATNYEQYF. J is TRBJ2-7 and V is TRBV20-1; D is undetermined. Trimming left V 6 bases short and J 4 bases short, with 7 bases between. Per germline, CDR1 DFQATT and CDR2 SNEGSKA (reference sequence). The CDR3 loop spans 10 amino acids.

The genes are TRBV15 and TRBJ2-1; TRBD2 matches 7 bases. Germline V gene lookup returns CDR1 LNHNV and CDR2 YYDKDF (reference sequence). The CDR3 totals 13 residues. V gave up 4 bases and J gave up 12 bases; unmatched junction bases: 9. The CDR3 sequence: CATSIFGSGGQFF. CDR3 bases: TGTGCCACCAGCATTTTCGGGTCGGGAGGGCAGTTCTTC.

This clone appeared a single time. CDR3 DNA: TGTGCCAGAAGACTTCTCGGGGACAGGGACCTGCAAGAGACCCAGTACTTC. Its protein product is CARRLLGDRDLQETQYF. This chain connects TRBV7-5 to TRBJ2-5; TRBD1 reflects the table's D call only, with no check against the DNA. TRBV7-5 is deemed a pseudogene. This CDR3 is 17 amino acids long.

The chain joins TRBV11-2 to TRBJ2-7, with D perhaps matching TRBD2 (6 bases). Trimming took 2 bases from V and 3 from J, leaving 17 bases between them. CDR3 size: 16 residues. The germline CDR1 and CDR2 sequences are SGHAT and FQNNGV. The DNA of the CDR3 is TGTGCCAGCAGCTTAACCCGGGGGTCTGGGGGCTACGAGCAGTACTTC. It codes for CASSLTRGSGGYEQYF. Full variable domain (rest looked up from reference TRBV11-2 and TRBJ2-7): EAGVAQSPRYKIIEKRQSVAFWCNPISGHATLYWYQQILGQGPKLLIQFQNNGVVDDSQLPKDRFSAERLKGVDSTLKIQPAKLEDSAVYLCASSLTRGSGGYEQYFGPGTRLTVT.

The chain combines TRBV14 with TRBJ1-2; 8 bases map to TRBD1. Germline lookup yields CDR1 SGHDN and CDR2 FVKESK. The trim removed 0 bases at V and 5 bases at J, leaving 8 bases unmatched. The CDR3 is made up of 16 amino acids. CDR3 loop: CASSQDGARGPYGYTF. CDR3 nucleotides: TGTGCCAGCAGCCAAGATGGAGCCAGGGGGCCGTATGGCTACACCTTC.

This clone was found a few times. V gene TRBV5-1 combines with J gene TRBJ2-4, with D possibly TRBD1 on 6 matching bases. Germline V gives CDR1 SGHRS, CDR2 YFSETQ. The CDR3 has 14 residues. V lost 4 bases and J lost 7, with 15 bases in between. The CDR3 loop reads CASSPQGNANIQYF. CDR3 DNA: TGCGCCAGCAGCCCTCAGGGGAATGCGAACATTCAGTACTTC.

The gene calls are TRBV14 and TRBJ1-4; D gene unclear. Trimming removed 6 bases at V and 4 bases at J, with 9 bases between. There are 13 residues in the CDR3. Germline lookup yields CDR1 SGHDN and CDR2 FVKESK. CDR3 in DNA: TGTGCCAGCAGAGTGACGGGTAATGAAAAACTGTTTTTT. Translating gives CASRVTGNEKLFF.

The count of this clone is one. V and J are TRBV7-6 and TRBJ2-7; D is possibly TRBD1 or TRBD2 (5 bases each). Trimming stripped 5 bases from V and 3 bases from J, with 11 bases between. This CDR3 is 13 amino acids long. Germline lookup yields CDR1 SGHVS and CDR2 FNYEAQ. The CDR3 sequence: CASSKGRLYEQYF. CDR3 DNA sequence: TGTGCCAGCAGCAAGGGACGCCTCTACGAGCAGTACTTC.

A few counts support this clone. This chain connects TRBV11-2 to TRBJ2-7; TRBD1 aligns across 7 bases. Germline V lookup: CDR1 SGHAT, CDR2 FQNNGV. The V segment lost 0 bases and the J segment 2 bases; nucleotides outside the gene matches: 4. There are 15 residues in the CDR3. This CDR3 is CASSLEPTGTYEQYF. Here the CDR3 DNA reads TGTGCCAGCAGCTTAGAACCGACAGGGACCTACGAGCAGTACTTC.

The chain carries TRBV19 and TRBJ1-4, with a possible D match to TRBD1 (5 bases). The length of the CDR3 is 15 residues. Germline CDR1 reads LNHDA; CDR2 reads SQIVND (reference sequence). Trimming stripped 6 bases from V and 2 bases from J, with 13 bases between. CDR3 region: CASRLGGLTNEKLFF. The CDR3 nucleotides read TGTGCCAGTAGACTTGGGGGTCTTACTAATGAAAAACTGTTTTTT.

This chain joins TRBV7-9 and TRBJ1-1; D is perhaps TRBD1 (5 bases). The CDR3 is made up of 13 amino acids. Trimming took off 5 bases at V and 6 bases at J, with 13 bases between the two ends. Germline loops: CDR1 SEHNR, CDR2 FQNEAQ (reference sequence). CDR3 bases: TGTGCCAGCAGCCCCGGGGGGGTTCCTGAAGCTTTCTTT. It specifies CASSPGGVPEAFF.

This clone was picked up one time. The V and J genes are TRBV5-8 and TRBJ2-1; TRBD2 matches at 10 bases. The CDR3 extends over 15 amino acids. V gave up 4 bases and J gave up 8 bases; unmatched junction bases: 9. CDR1 and CDR2 from the germline V gene are SGHTS and YDEGEE. CDR3 loop: CASSTAGGPWYEQFF. For the CDR3, the DNA is TGTGCCAGCAGCACAGCGGGAGGGCCATGGTATGAGCAGTTCTTC.

This clone came up once. J is TRBJ1-4 and V is TRBV5-1, with 7 positions matching TRBD1. V trimming: 0 bases; J trimming: 5 bases; junction bases outside the gene matches: 7. Germline V CDR1 and CDR2: SGHRS, YFSETQ. The CDR3 runs to 16 residues. The CDR3 protein is CASSLALGQSNEKLFF. The CDR3 DNA is TGCGCCAGCAGCTTGGCCTTGGGACAGTCAAATGAAAAACTGTTTTTT.

This chain connects TRBV6-5 to TRBJ2-7; D unclear. Per germline, CDR1 MNHEY and CDR2 SVGAGI. V gave up 0 bases and J gave up 3 bases, with 6 bases separating them. The CDR3 runs 13 residues. CDR3 loop: CASSYSMGYEQYF. The DNA of the CDR3 is TGTGCCAGCAGTTACTCGATGGGCTACGAGCAGTACTTC.

This clone came up a few times. The chain is built from TRBV5-1 and TRBJ2-1, with 13 bases fitting TRBD2. The CDR3 runs to 14 residues. Germline CDR1 SGHRS, CDR2 YFSETQ. The V gene end was trimmed by 7 bases and the J gene end by 7 bases; junction bases not matched to a gene: 5. In DNA, the CDR3 is TGCGCCAGCGGCACTAGCGGGGGGGCGAATGAGCAGTTCTTC. Translating it yields CASGTSGGANEQFF.

This chain uses TRBV2 with TRBJ2-5; D is uncertain. Trimming left V 4 bases short and J 8 bases short, with 17 bases between. The CDR3 is 14 residues long. CDR1 is SNHLY and CDR2 is FYNNEI in the germline V gene. The CDR3 protein is CASSVRVGKGTQYF. CDR3 nucleotides: TGTGCCAGCAGTGTACGGGTAGGGAAAGGAACCCAGTACTTC.

V and J are TRBV5-6 and TRBJ1-3; unclear D gene. Germline V CDR1 and CDR2: SGHDT, YYEEEE. CDR3 size: 14 residues. Trimming took off 0 bases at V and 3 bases at J, with 7 bases between the two ends. The CDR3: CASSLGANGNTIYF. CDR3 DNA sequence: TGTGCCAGCAGCTTGGGGGCTAATGGAAACACCATATATTTT.

This chain joins TRBV29-1 and TRBJ2-3; 11 positions match TRBD2. The CDR3 sequence is 15 residues long. CDR1 and CDR2 from the germline V gene are SQVTM and ANQGSEA. V shed 4 bases and J 5 bases; nucleotides not matched to a gene: 8. The CDR3 DNA reads TGCAGCGTTGTAGGTAGCGGGGGGGCAGAAGATACGCAGTATTTT. It specifies CSVVGSGGAEDTQYF.

This rearrangement joins TRBV6-5 to TRBJ2-2; unclear D gene. V shed 6 bases and J shed 6 bases, with 8 bases lying between them. Germline CDR1 MNHEY, CDR2 SVGAGI. This CDR3 contains 12 residues. CDR3 region: CASREIPGELFF. In DNA, the CDR3 is TGTGCCAGCAGAGAAATCCCCGGGGAGCTGTTTTTT.

This clone was observed a single time. The chain joins TRBV7-8 to TRBJ1-3; D perhaps matches TRBD1 (5 bases). In germline, CDR1 is SGHVS, CDR2 FQNEAQ. V lost 3 bases and J lost 4, with 13 bases in between. CDR3 length: 15 residues. CDR3 sequence reads: CASSLQGVGGNTIYF. The CDR3 region has the DNA TGTGCCAGCAGCTTGCAAGGGGTGGGGGGAAACACCATATATTTT.

CDR3 region: CASSLDGTSGVSSTDTQYF. Written as DNA, the CDR3 is TGTGCCAGCAGCTTAGATGGAACTAGCGGGGTGTCTAGCACAGATACGCAGTATTTT. V usage is TRBV11-3 and J usage is TRBJ2-3, with TRBD2 matching over 10 bases. Germline V CDR1 and CDR2: SGHNT, YENEEA. This CDR3 has 19 amino acids. The J segment lost 0 bases and the V segment lost 0 bases, leaving 9 bases of the junction unmatched. Supplemented by reference TRBV11-3 and TRBJ2-3, the full variable domain reads EAGVVQSPRYKIIEKKQPVAFWCNPISGHNTLYWYLQNLGQGPELLIRYENEEAVDDSQLPKDRFSAERLKGVDSTLKIQPAELGDSAVYLCASSLDGTSGVSSTDTQYFGPGTRLTVL.

This clone was found a few times. The chain has TRBV7-6 and TRBJ1-1, with D hard to call. The CDR3 is made up of 13 amino acids. The germline gives CDR1 SGHVS, CDR2 FNYEAQ. Trimming removed 6 bases from V and 2 bases from J, with 10 bases in between. The CDR3: CASRADGNTEAFF. In DNA form, the CDR3 reads TGTGCCAGCAGGGCCGACGGAAACACTGAAGCTTTCTTT.

This chain joins TRBV7-9 and TRBJ2-3, with D perhaps TRBD2 (6 bases). Germline V gene lookup returns CDR1 SEHNR and CDR2 FQNEAQ (reference sequence). V lost 3 bases and J lost 5, with 12 bases in between. CDR3 length: 14 residues. The CDR3 region is CASSLGLRGDTQYF. The CDR3 DNA is TGTGCCAGCAGCTTGGGACTGCGCGGAGATACGCAGTATTTT.